This paragraph reports one T cell receptor beta chain. Its target is unknown. These data originate in a study of cytomegalovirus exposure and HLA in healthy donors. Overall study context: According to later analysis, the same platform produced the 120 or so validation and some 680 first-cohort repertoires. Study-wide results and caveats: One later analysis, an examination of the roughly 130 validation repertoires, found that first-cohort TCR clusters tended to co-occur in them. The study found most TCR sequences rare, yet found some public TCRs in many donors.

Assay used: immunoSEQ multiplex PCR; TCRdb lists only in-frame clones, some missing. This table has approximately 110,000 clones, about 94% appearing once. This CDR3 region has 15 residues. The germline V gene encodes CDR1 SGDLS and CDR2 YYNGEE. With 0 bases removed from V and 7 bases from J, the gap between germline ends came to 11 bases. The donors were members of the roughly 120-subject validation cohort (separate from the approximately 670-subject first cohort). The sequence derives from a woman aged 18-35 years in good health and CMV-seronegative. The rearrangement uses TRBV9 and TRBJ1-6, with D perhaps TRBD1 (6 bases). Sequenced: PBMCs. The CDR3 nucleotides read TGTGCCAGCAGCGTAGCTGGGGGCGAGAATTCACCCCTCCACTTT. Protein: CASSVAGGENSPLHF.